The sequence of this T cell receptor (beta chain) was determined in a study of CD8 T cells in ankylosing spondylitis (dated by TCRdb to the late 2010s). Context from the whole study: The study set out to find disease-linked TCR variants by profiling T cell receptor beta repertoires in ankylosing spondylitis patients and healthy donors. The full study cohort comprised approximately 23 ankylosing spondylitis patients and over a hundred healthy donors. Peripheral blood was sampled, and synovial fluid was additionally collected from ankylosing spondylitis patients.

The CDR3 numbers 17 residues from cysteine through phenylalanine. Only the CDR3 DNA stays, 51 bases, in frame from base 1. V was cut back by 3 bases and J by 0 bases, leaving a gap of 18 bases between them. The germline V gene encodes CDR1 DFQATT and CDR2 SNEGSKA (reference sequence). Sequencing relied on an Illumina HiSeq 2500. Quantitative 5'-RACE with molecular barcodes was the method used to prepare the TCR beta libraries. In the authors' own workflow: A new computational method based on a probabilistic model of VDJ rearrangement was used to identify disease-linked TCR variants. Through fastp at Q25 and MiXCR, TCRdb rebuilt clones from the public reads, retaining in-frame beta chains. All rows with the same CDR3 protein become a single entry with the most common DNA and genes. TCRdb's processing, not the authors', yielded these V and J calls. The sample has just under 550,000 distinct CDR3 sequences on record, 10% to 15% of them singletons. The ten biggest clones cover 6.8% of the sample.

Broad study findings and their caveats: Some motif variants had previously been reported in the synovial fluid and blood of reactive arthritis patients, which suggests shared mechanisms of disease initiation. The disease-linked clones showed a CD8+ phenotype and occurred at relatively low frequencies in peripheral blood. The disease-linked clones were reported to be significantly enriched in matched synovial fluid samples from ankylosing spondylitis patients. A TCR beta motif of several highly homologous amino acid variants appeared characteristic of blood from ankylosing spondylitis patients.

In its sample, this clonotype was seen a few times. Its specific antigen is unknown. No base quality values were provided; no much bigger clone lies one nucleotide off. This TCR was recovered from a male donor with ankylosing spondylitis. Input material: blood, either unsorted or a sorted T cell fraction (not recorded which). The chain was built from TRBV20-1 and TRBJ2-1, and perhaps TRBD2 as D gene, on 5 matching bases. The CDR3 is CSASFPRLASSYNEQFF. The bases read TGCAGTGCTAGTTTTCCCCGTCTAGCCAGCTCCTACAATGAGCAGTTCTTC.